This section outlines one T cell receptor beta chain sequence together with its context. Its antigen is unknown. No qualities accompany the bases; no much larger clone lies one base away. This entry comes from a study of blood T cell repertoires in COVID-19 (dated by TCRdb to between 2020 and 2021). About the investigation overall: Collaborator samples came from the United States, Italy and Spain and covered acute and convalescent phases of COVID-19. The material from the prospective study consisted of cDNA or gDNA derived from T cells, B-cell-depleted T cells, or PBMCs. Subjects who had been exposed to COVID-19, were actively infected with it, or had recovered from it provided the deeply sampled blood TCRbeta repertoires that made up the dataset. The repertoires were released in a freely available public database intended as a resource for research on the immune response to SARS-CoV-2. Samples came from the ongoing ImmuneRACE study (first 160 participants) plus 1,254 subjects from 6 global collaborators. Nearly every sample came with metadata listing a de-identified subject ID, COVID-19 status, age in years and sex. Where available, HLA class I and class II types were obtained from metadata supplied by the sample provider rather than from assay-based typing. Results the study describes overall, beyond this receptor: The quantity of clinical and demographic metadata differed by source and by participant and was supplied without curation.

The germline V gene gives CDR1 as SGHRS and CDR2 as YFSETQ. From the cysteine through the phenylalanine, the CDR3 covers 15 amino acids. The read is trimmed to its CDR3 DNA, 45 bases read in frame from base 1. The V end loses 0 bases and the J end loses 2 bases, and a stretch of 9 bases separates them. Each collaborating institution followed its own protocols to collect whole blood in K2EDTA tubes. For TCRbeta analysis, collaborators shipped samples in one of three forms: frozen whole blood, isolated PBMCs, or DNA extracted from either of those sample types. TCRbeta CDR3 regions were amplified from genomic DNA using the immunoSEQ Assay, a bias-controlled multiplex PCR. Concerning the study's data processing: The number of nucleated cells in each sample was estimated by amplification of reference gene primers within the assay. To quantify the absolute abundance of each unique TCRbeta CDR3 rearrangement, sequence reads were collapsed and filtered. Productive Simpson clonality was computed per sample as the square root of Simpson's diversity index over productive rearrangements. TCRdb took this table from immuneACCESS and kept in-frame rearrangements with V and J called. Such tables lack part of the clones; where checked against another copy, unresolved V genes explain under half of the gap, and the rest is unexplained. For V, J and clone size, that table is used; D and trimming come from the DNA. For this sample the table gives over 50,000 clones, of which around 82% were detected only once. About 20% of the sample is held by the ten biggest clonotypes.

The chain is made from TRBV5-1 and TRBJ1-3, with a weak D call of TRBD1 (6 bases match). The receptor's source is a man older than 75 with active or convalescent COVID-19. Material: peripheral blood. The CDR3 region has the sequence CASSLGAGAGNTIYF. The DNA sequence is TGCGCCAGCAGCTTGGGGGCAGGGGCTGGAAACACCATATATTTT.